Reported below is one T cell receptor beta chain. The sample originates from a study of blood T cell repertoires in COVID-19. CDR3 length: 17 residues. The germline gives CDR1 MDHEN, CDR2 SYDVKM. The V and J ends lost 5 bases and 1 base respectively, with 18 bases between them. In the authors' workflow: Amplification of reference gene primers was used by the study to estimate nucleated cell counts. Profiled with immunoSEQ multiplex PCR; TCRdb holds only in-frame clones, not every one. The DNA gave D and trimming, while V, J and clone size come from that table. The sample consists of about 170,000 clones, around three quarters of them appearing once. Participants spanned ages about 18 to 100 years and resided in roughly 22 US areas. Allocation to cohorts depended on clinical history reported by the participants.

V gene TRBV28 combines with J gene TRBJ1-5; possible D gene TRBD1, 6 bases. The specimen sequenced was PBMCs or T cells enriched from blood (not recorded which). The TCR comes from a woman in her 70s in a cohort exposed to, infected with or recovered from COVID-19 (not recorded which). The CDR3 region is CASSVRRGQPSNQPQHF. In DNA form, the CDR3 reads TGTGCCAGCAGTGTCAGAAGAGGACAGCCAAGCAATCAGCCCCAGCATTTT.